This T cell receptor beta chain stems from a study of cytomegalovirus exposure and HLA in healthy donors. Study-wide findings and caveats: A cluster of highly shared sequence variants was likely a sequencing artifact.

As regards this clone: Antigen unknown.

PCR was performed using 60 Vbeta and 13 Jbeta primers. The repertoire was sequenced with immunoSEQ multiplex PCR; TCRdb's copy has only in-frame clones and lacks some. The profile covers approximately 89,000 clones, with about 74% appearing a single time and 3.7% taken by the ten largest. CDR1 WSHSY and CDR2 SAAADI come from the germline V gene. The V and J ends lost 7 bases and 6 bases, in that order; junction bases with no gene match: 9. This CDR3 comprises 14 residues. The sample comprised PBMCs. This chain links TRBV10-2 with TRBJ2-1, with 7 bases that match TRBD2. This clonotype was sampled from a man in his thirties or forties in good health and CMV-seronegative. The CDR3 here is CASNPAGAPNEQFF. CDR3 in DNA: TGCGCCAGCAACCCGGCGGGAGCTCCCAATGAGCAGTTCTTC.